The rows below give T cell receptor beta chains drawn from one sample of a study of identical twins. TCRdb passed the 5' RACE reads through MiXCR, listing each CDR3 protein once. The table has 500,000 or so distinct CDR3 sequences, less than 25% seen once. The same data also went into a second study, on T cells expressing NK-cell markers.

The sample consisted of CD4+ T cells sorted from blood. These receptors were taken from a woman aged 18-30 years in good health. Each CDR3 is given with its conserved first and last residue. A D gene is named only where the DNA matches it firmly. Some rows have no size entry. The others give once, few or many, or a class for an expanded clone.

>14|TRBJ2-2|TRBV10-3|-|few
TGTGCCATCAAGGAAGACCAGAACACCGGGGAGCTGTTTTTT
CAIKEDQNTGELFF
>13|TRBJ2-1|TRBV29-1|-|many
TGCAGCCTTATTAGGAGCGCGCACAATGAGCAGTTCTTC
CSLIRSAHNEQFF
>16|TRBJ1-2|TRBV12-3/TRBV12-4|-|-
TGTGCCAGCAGTTCAGCGCGAGGGTCTGGATACTATGGCTACACCTTC
CASSSARGSGYYGYTF
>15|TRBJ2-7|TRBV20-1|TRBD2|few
TGCAGTGCCAAAGCCGGGGGGGCGAGCTCCTACGAGCAGTACTTC
CSAKAGGASSYEQYF
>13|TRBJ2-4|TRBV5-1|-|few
TGCGCCAGCAGCCCACTAGCCAAAAACATTCAGTACTTC
CASSPLAKNIQYF
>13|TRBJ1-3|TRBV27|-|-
TGTGCCAGCAGTACCAACCACTTGGGCACCATATATTTT
CASSTNHLGTIYF
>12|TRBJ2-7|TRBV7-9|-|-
TGTGCCAGCAGCCCAATATCCTACGAGCAGTACTTC
CASSPISYEQYF
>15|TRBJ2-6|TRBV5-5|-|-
TGTGCCAGCAGCTCGGGAGACTCTGGGGCCAACGTCCTGACTTTC
CASSSGDSGANVLTF
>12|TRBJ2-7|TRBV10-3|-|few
TGTGCCACCTCGGGGTCACACTACGAGCAGTACTTC
CATSGSHYEQYF
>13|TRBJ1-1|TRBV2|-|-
TGTGCCAGCAGCGCGGAGACGAACACTGAAGCTTTCTTT
CASSAETNTEAFF
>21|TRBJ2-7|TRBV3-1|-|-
TGTGCCAGCAGCCAAGAGAAGCCCACGATAGGGGGACTCAAGAGCTCCTACGAGCAGTACTTC
CASSQEKPTIGGLKSSYEQYF
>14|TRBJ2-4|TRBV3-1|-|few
TGTGCCAGCAGCACGCTGACAGAAAGGGACATTCAGTACTTC
CASSTLTERDIQYF
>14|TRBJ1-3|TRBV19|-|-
TGTGCCACCAGGGCCGGATCCTCTGGAAACACCATATATTTT
CATRAGSSGNTIYF
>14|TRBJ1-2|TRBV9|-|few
TGTGCCAGCAGCGTAGCTCAGCGGGGGTATGGCTACACCTTC
CASSVAQRGYGYTF
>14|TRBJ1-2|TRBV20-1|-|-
TGCAGTGCTAGAGGGGAGGGCCCCTTCTATGGCTACACCTTC
CSARGEGPFYGYTF
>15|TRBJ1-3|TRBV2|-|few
TGTGCCAGCAGTGGGGGCCGACAGGTTGGAAACACCATATATTTT
CASSGGRQVGNTIYF
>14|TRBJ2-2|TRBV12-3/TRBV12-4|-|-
TGTGCCAGCAGGCCGGACCAAACGTCCGGGGAGCTGTTTTTT
CASRPDQTSGELFF
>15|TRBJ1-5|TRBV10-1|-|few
TGCGCCAGCAGTGAGTCGGGGGGGCGCCGTCAGCCCCAGCATTTT
CASSESGGRRQPQHF
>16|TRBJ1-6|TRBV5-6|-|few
TGTGCCAGCAGCTTGGGATCGGGGTTTGTCGATTCACCCCTCCACTTT
CASSLGSGFVDSPLHF
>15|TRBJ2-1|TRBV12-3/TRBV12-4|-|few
TGTGCCAGCAGTTCAATTCAGGCCACTGGGAATGAGCAGTTCTTC
CASSSIQATGNEQFF
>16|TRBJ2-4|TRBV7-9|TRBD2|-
TGTGCCAGCAGCTTAGGGGGCGGGAGGACCAAAAACATTCAGTACTTC
CASSLGGGRTKNIQYF
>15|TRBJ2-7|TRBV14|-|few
TGTGCCAGCAGCCAAGCGCCCAGGACTTCCTACGAGCAGTACTTC
CASSQAPRTSYEQYF
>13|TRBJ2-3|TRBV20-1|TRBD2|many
TGCAGTCTAGCGGGGGGTCACACAGATACGCAGTATTTT
CSLAGGHTDTQYF
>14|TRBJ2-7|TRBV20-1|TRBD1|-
TGCAGTGCTAGACGCCTCAGGGGGTCCTACGAGCAGTACTTC
CSARRLRGSYEQYF
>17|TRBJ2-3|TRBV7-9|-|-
TGTGCCAGCAGCCCCTCCGGGTTGCGGGCCTACACAGATACGCAGTATTTT
CASSPSGLRAYTDTQYF
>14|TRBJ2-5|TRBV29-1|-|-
TGCAGCGTTGTGGGTCAACCAGGGCGTATGACCCAGTACTTC
CSVVGQPGRMTQYF
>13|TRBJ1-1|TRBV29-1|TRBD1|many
TGCAGCGTCGGGGACAGGGCGAAATCTGAAGCTTTCTTT
CSVGDRAKSEAFF
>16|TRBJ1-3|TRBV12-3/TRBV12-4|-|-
TGTGCCAGCAGTTTAGAGGGGGACCCCTCTGGAAACACCATATATTTT
CASSLEGDPSGNTIYF
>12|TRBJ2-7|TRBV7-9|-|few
TGTGCCAGCAGCCAGGCATGGGACGAGCAGTACTTC
CASSQAWDEQYF
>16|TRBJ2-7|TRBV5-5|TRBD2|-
TGTGCCAGCAGCTTGGGACTAGCGGGAACCCCCTACGAGCAGTACTTC
CASSLGLAGTPYEQYF
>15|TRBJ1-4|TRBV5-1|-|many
TGCGCCAGCAGCTCCGGTTTAAGGGTCGAGGAAAAACTGTTTTTT
CASSSGLRVEEKLFF
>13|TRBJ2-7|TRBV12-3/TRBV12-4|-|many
TGTGCCAGCAGCCGCGACAGAGCCTACGAGCAGTACTTC
CASSRDRAYEQYF
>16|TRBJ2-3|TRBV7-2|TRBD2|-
TGTGCCAGCAGCTCGGGACTAGCGGGGGGGATAGATACGCAGTATTTT
CASSSGLAGGIDTQYF
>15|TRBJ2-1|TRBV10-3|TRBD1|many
TGTGCCATCAGCAGGGGGCCGGGATCATACAATGAGCAGTTCTTC
CAISRGPGSYNEQFF
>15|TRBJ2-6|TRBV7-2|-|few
TGTGCCAGCAGCTTCCTCTGGTCCGGGGCCAACGTCCTGACTTTC
CASSFLWSGANVLTF
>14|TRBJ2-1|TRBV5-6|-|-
TGTGCCAGCAGCTTTTTGCTGGCAGGGAATGAGCAGTTCTTC
CASSFLLAGNEQFF
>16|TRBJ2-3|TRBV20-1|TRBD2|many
TGCAGTGCTGGTAGCGGGGGGTCCACGAGCACAGATACGCAGTATTTT
CSAGSGGSTSTDTQYF
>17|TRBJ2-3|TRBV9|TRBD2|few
TGTGCCAGCAGCGTAGCGGCTAGCGGGGGCCACACAGATACGCAGTATTTT
CASSVAASGGHTDTQYF
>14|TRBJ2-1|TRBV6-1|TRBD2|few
TGTGCCAGCAGTAAAGCGGGAGGGCGGAATGAGCAGTTCTTC
CASSKAGGRNEQFF
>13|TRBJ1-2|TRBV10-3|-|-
TGTGCCATCAGTGCGGACCGGAACTATGGCTACACCTTC
CAISADRNYGYTF
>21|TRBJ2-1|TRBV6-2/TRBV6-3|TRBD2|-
TGTGCCAGCAGTTACCTACCCGGGACTAGCGGGAGGTCCCGCTCCTACAATGAGCAGTTCTTC
CASSYLPGTSGRSRSYNEQFF
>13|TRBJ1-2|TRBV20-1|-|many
TGCAGTGCTAGAGATCAGGGGACTTATGGCTACACCTTC
CSARDQGTYGYTF
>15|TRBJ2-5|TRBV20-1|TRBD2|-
TGCAGTGCTAGGGGGTTGGCTAGCGGACAAGAGACCCAGTACTTC
CSARGLASGQETQYF
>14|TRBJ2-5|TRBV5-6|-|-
TGTGCCAGCAGCGCACTAGCCATGGGAGAGACCCAGTACTTC
CASSALAMGETQYF